Reported below is one TCR beta chain. As yet, its antigen is unknown. The source of the sample is a study of identifying expanded T cells in peripheral blood. Study results and caveats: Approximately 1.2 clones differed between technical replicates, versus roughly 16 and 20 over time. Clone count variance between roughly 2-week samples rose with total template count.

TCRdb's copy holds only in-frame clones and misses some; the assay was immunoSEQ multiplex PCR. The sample holds around 100,000 clones, 80% to 90% seen once. The CDR3 length is 13 residues. V lost 10 bases and J 5 bases, leaving 18 bases between the germline ends. The germline gives CDR1 MNHNY, CDR2 SVGAGI (reference sequence). This TCR was recovered from a person between 18 and 69 years old in good health. Sequences were obtained from blood. The chain couples TRBV6-6 to TRBJ2-7, with D perhaps assigned TRBD1 or TRBD2 (5 bases each). The chain's CDR3 is CATGARGIDEQYF. In nucleotides, the CDR3 is TGTGCCACCGGGGCGAGGGGTATCGACGAGCAGTACTTC.